This TCR beta chain was identified during a study of shared clonotypes between healthy human individuals. General study findings and limits: Sharing across four donors was highest in naive CD4 (around 5%) and lowest in memory CD8 (approximately 0.4%). With few donors, the genetic and exposure-history diversity represented was limited.

Profiled with immunoSEQ multiplex PCR; TCRdb holds only in-frame clones, not every one. Here the sample spans over 850,000 clones, 75% to 85% being singletons. On this clone itself: Its antigen is still unknown.

The CD4+ fraction was divided into a CD45RA+ naive subset and a CD45RA-negative memory subset. This CDR3 has 14 amino acids. CDR1 is SQVTM and CDR2 is ANQGSEA in the germline V gene. Trimming cost V 6 bases and J 6 bases; bases outside gene matches: 12. The V gene is TRBV29-1, the J gene TRBJ2-7, with 9 bases matching TRBD2. The clonotype was recovered from a man in his late teens or twenties in good health. Some clones in this sample may be carry-over from other donors' samples. Sequenced input: memory CD4+ T cells from PBMCs. Subset indicated: CD45RA-negative fraction. CDR3 protein: CSVARRLAGSEQYF. As DNA, the CDR3 is TGCAGCGTCGCGAGGCGGCTAGCGGGGAGCGAGCAGTACTTC.